These 11 T cell receptor beta chains were all obtained from the same sample, sequenced in a study of tumor and adjacent non-tumor tissue in lung cancer. The template was RNA from unsorted bulk tissue. Three rounds of nested PCR, following a modified ARM-PCR protocol, produced the TCRbeta library. TCRdb reanalysed the multiplex PCR reads using MiXCR and keeps one entry per CDR3 protein. The table records roughly 120,000 distinct CDR3 sequences, approximately 84% of them present only once. The specimen was lung tumor tissue. These TCRs come from a man between 65 and 79 years old with non-small cell lung cancer.

About this clonotype: The junction and the germline gene differ at one end; a read error may be behind it. V is TRBV5-1 and J is TRBJ2-5; 7 bases map to TRBD1. The CDR3 has 15 amino acids. Germline V lookup: CDR1 SGHRS, CDR2 YFSETQ. CDR3 nucleotide sequence: TGCGCAAGCAGCGTGGCCGGTGACAGGGTTGAGACCCAGTACTTC. Protein: CASSVAGDRVETQYF.

Details on this clonotype: Relative to the germline gene, one junction end is altered; a read error may explain this. The chain is built from TRBV12-3 or TRBV12-4 and TRBJ2-1, with D perhaps TRBD1 (6 bases). There are 17 residues in the CDR3. The DNA of the CDR3 is TGTGCCAGCACTTTAGGACAGCCGGTTACTTACCACAATAAGCAATTCTTC. Its protein is CASTLGQPVTYHNKQFF.

The CDR3 spells CASSASRYGNTF. CDR3 sequence (DNA): TGTGCCAGCTCGGCATCGCGCTACGGCAACACCTTC. The rearrangement uses TRBV7-8 and TRBJ1-2; no clear D gene. In germline, CDR1 is SGHVS, CDR2 FQNEAQ. Trimming removed 8 bases at V and 12 bases at J, with 19 bases between. The CDR3 extends over 12 amino acids.

Of note for this clonotype: The CDR3 carries no conserved terminal phenylalanine or tryptophan, so it likely arises from a read error. The V call is TRBV11-1, the J call TRBJ1-1, with a possible D match to TRBD1 (6 bases). Germline lookup yields CDR1 SGHAT and CDR2 FQDESV (reference sequence). The CDR3 is 16 residues long. The CDR3 region is CSSSLGQWGVDTEAFI. Written as DNA, the CDR3 is TGTTCCAGCAGCTTGGGACAATGGGGCGTGGACACTGAAGCTTTCATT.

The rearrangement uses TRBV4-3 and TRBJ2-1; 10 nucleotides agree with TRBD2. In germline, CDR1 is LGHNA, CDR2 YSLEER. This CDR3 is built from 20 residues. The junction had 22 bases not matched to a gene; V was cut back by 8 bases and J by 3 bases. The CDR3 sequence is CASDQFITSGTSDVYNEQFF. The CDR3 DNA reads as TGCGCCAGCGACCAATTCATCACTTCCGGGACTAGCGACGTCTACAATGAGCAGTTCTTC.

V gene TRBV7-8 combines with J gene TRBJ1-6, with D unclear. The CDR3 extends over 14 amino acids. Per the germline V gene, CDR1 is SGHVS and CDR2 is FQNEAQ. The germline V and J ends were trimmed by 1 base and 10 bases, with 11 bases remaining between them. CDR3 in DNA: TGTGCCAGCAGCTTAGATTCTAGTGAATCACCCCTCCACTTT. Translated, it gives CASSLDSSESPLHF.

The V call is TRBV10-3, the J call TRBJ2-1; TRBD2 matches at 8 bases. From germline, CDR1 is ENHRY and CDR2 SYGVKD. CDR3 length: 17 amino acids. Trimming took 6 bases from V and 0 from J; bases not matched to a gene: 10. The CDR3 bases are TGTGCCATCAGAGGCCCCCAGAGCGGGAGCTCCTACAATGAGCAGTTCTTC. Amino acid sequence: CAIRGPQSGSSYNEQFF.

Details on this clonotype: A junction end diverges from the germline sequence, so it may reflect a read error. This chain connects TRBV12-3 or TRBV12-4 to TRBJ2-1; 8 bases are a match to TRBD2. This CDR3 is 13 amino acids long. The CDR3 DNA sequence: TGTGTCAGCAGTTTCGGCGGGGGGAGTGAGCAGTTCTTC. Protein: CVSSFGGGSEQFF.

This clonotype was detected once. The conserved phenylalanine or tryptophan is not found at the CDR3 terminus, so this likely reflects a read error. No DNA is shown, since the ends of the CDR3 on it are uncertain; the CDR3 is the one TCRdb lists. V is TRBV4-1 and J is TRBJ1-2; the table's D call of TRBD1 was not tested on the DNA. 15 amino acids form the CDR3, both terminal residues included. Germline V gene data show CDR1 as MGHRA and CDR2 as YSYEKL. This CDR3 is CASSQDGGGFYGYAS.

The sample holds many counts of this clonotype. V and J are TRBV20-1 and TRBJ2-5; D remains ambiguous. V gave up 0 bases and J gave up 2 bases, with 10 bases separating them. The CDR3 loop spans 14 amino acids. Germline V lookup: CDR1 DFQATT, CDR2 SNEGSKA (reference sequence). CDR3 DNA sequence: TGCAGTGCTAGAGATCAAGGCCTACAAGAGACCCAGTACTTC. Protein sequence: CSARDQGLQETQYF.

Details on this clonotype: Since no conserved phenylalanine or tryptophan closes the CDR3, a read error is the likely cause. No DNA is shown, since the ends of the CDR3 on it are uncertain; the CDR3 is the one TCRdb lists. V gene TRBV20-1 combines with J gene TRBJ2-7; no check of the table's D call, TRBD2, against the DNA was made. Inclusive of both ends, the CDR3 amounts to 12 amino acids. Germline assignment: CDR1 DFQATT and CDR2 SNEGSKA (reference sequence). The CDR3 loop reads CSALGLAGEQYL.